The 17 T cell receptor beta chains in this list originate from one sample, sequenced in a study of T cell responses to AZD1222 COVID-19 vaccine. The method was immunoSEQ multiplex PCR; TCRdb's version includes in-frame clones alone and lacks a portion of them. The data contain approximately 150,000 clones, nearly 95% of them singletons. Sequences were derived from peripheral blood, sampled on day 0 of AZD1222 vaccination. These receptors all stem from an adult in good health.

The rearrangement joins TRBV5-1 to TRBJ2-1; 8 bases map to TRBD1. This CDR3 spans 17 amino acids. The J segment lost 6 bases and the V segment lost 3 bases, leaving 14 bases of the junction unmatched. Germline assignment: CDR1 SGHRS and CDR2 YFSETQ. CDR3 amino acids: CASSSRGGTGTGNEQFF. The CDR3 coding sequence is TGCGCCAGCAGCTCGAGGGGCGGGACAGGCACGGGCAATGAGCAGTTCTTC.

The chain recombines TRBV2 with TRBJ2-5; D gene unclear. This CDR3 spans 11 amino acids. The V gene lost 10 bases and the J gene lost 5 bases, with 11 bases spanning the gap. Germline assignment: CDR1 SNHLY and CDR2 FYNNEI. CDR3 protein: CAKTKSETQYF. As DNA, the CDR3 is TGTGCCAAGACAAAAAGTGAGACCCAGTACTTC.

V and J are TRBV7-3 and TRBJ2-2; TRBD1 matches at 7 bases. V trimming: 5 bases; J trimming: 7 bases; junction bases outside the gene matches: 13. The length of the CDR3 is 16 residues. Germline-derived CDR1 and CDR2 are SGHTA and FQGTGA. The CDR3 region is CASSLRGQATGGELFF. The CDR3 nucleotides read TGTGCCAGCAGCCTCCGAGGACAGGCTACCGGCGGGGAGCTGTTTTTT.

This clone was recorded only once. J is TRBJ2-7 and V is TRBV12-3 or TRBV12-4, with D perhaps matching TRBD1 (6 bases). Trimming shortened V by 1 base and J by 9 bases, and 10 bases separated the two germline ends. The CDR3 loop spans 12 amino acids. The CDR3 reads CASSLEGVGQYF. The CDR3 DNA reads TGTGCCAGCAGTTTAGAGGGGGTAGGGCAGTACTTC.

The chain links TRBV7-2 to TRBJ1-2; D might be TRBD1 (5 bases). Per the germline V gene, CDR1 is SGHTA and CDR2 is FQGNSA. Trimming removed 5 bases from V and 6 bases from J, with 16 bases in between. There are 14 residues in the CDR3. The CDR3 sequence is CASSHTGGGDGYTF. Written as DNA, the CDR3 is TGTGCCAGCAGCCACACGGGAGGAGGGGATGGCTACACCTTC.

The chain combines TRBV19 with TRBJ1-5, with TRBD1 matching over 7 bases. Trimming removed 7 bases from V and 4 bases from J; junction bases left unmatched: 4. Germline CDR1 and CDR2: LNHDA and SQIVND (reference sequence). The CDR3 covers 13 residues. CDR3 residues: CASNRGINQPQHF. The CDR3 region has the DNA TGTGCCAGTAACAGGGGAATAAATCAGCCCCAGCATTTT. Using reference TRBV19 and TRBJ1-5 for the parts outside the CDR3, the full variable domain is DGGITQSPKYLFRKEGQNVTLSCEQNLNHDAMYWYRQDPGQGLRLIYYSQIVNDFQKGDIAEGYSVSREKKESFPLTVTSAQKNPTAFYLCASNRGINQPQHFGDGTRLSIL.

The chain recombines TRBV15 with TRBJ1-1, with a weak D call TRBD1 (5 bases). Deletions cut 2 bases from V and 4 bases from J, with 14 bases between. CDR1 LNHNV and CDR2 YYDKDF come from the germline V gene (reference sequence). There are 15 residues in the CDR3. Here the CDR3 reads CATSRHSGWSTEAFF. The CDR3 DNA follows: TGTGCCACCAGCAGACATTCAGGGTGGAGCACTGAAGCTTTCTTT. Drawing the rest from reference TRBV15 and TRBJ1-1, the complete variable domain is DAMVIQNPRYQVTQFGKPVTLSCSQTLNHNVMYWYQQKSSQAPKLLFHYYDKDFNNEADTPDNFQSRRPNTSFCFLDIRSPGLGDTAMYLCATSRHSGWSTEAFFGQGTRLTVV.

The chain links TRBV6-5 to TRBJ1-2; 11 bases are shared with TRBD1. The CDR3 runs to 14 residues. Germline loops: CDR1 MNHEY, CDR2 SVGAGI. Unmatched junction bases numbered 5, after V lost 6 bases and J lost 5 bases. The CDR3 loop is CASRQGQGGYGYTF. The CDR3 region has the DNA TGTGCCAGCAGACAGGGACAGGGGGGGTATGGCTACACCTTC.

The chain is built from TRBV9 and TRBJ2-5; 10 nucleotides match TRBD2. The CDR3 consists of 17 residues. V lost 0 bases to trimming and J lost 5 bases; unmatched junction nucleotides: 10. Germline CDR1 is SGDLS and CDR2 is YYNGEE. In nucleotides, the CDR3 is TGTGCCAGCAGCGTAGCTCCGAGCGGGGGGGCCGGCGAGACCCAGTACTTC. Translated, it gives CASSVAPSGGAGETQYF.

The chain carries TRBV19 and TRBJ2-3; a weak D match, TRBD2 (6 bases). Trimming left V 7 bases short and J 2 bases short, with 10 bases between. Germline V gene data show CDR1 as LNHDA and CDR2 as SQIVND (reference sequence). The CDR3 runs to 13 residues. CDR3 nucleotides: TGTGCCAGTAATGCGGGATACACAGATACGCAGTATTTT. The encoded protein is CASNAGYTDTQYF.

The V call is TRBV24-1, the J call TRBJ2-3, with 11 bases fitting TRBD2. The CDR3 runs to 16 residues. J gave up 4 bases and V 6 bases, and 8 bases lay outside the gene matches. Germline V gives CDR1 KGHDR, CDR2 SFDVKD. The CDR3 sequence is CATSLAGGTAADTQYF. The CDR3 DNA is TGTGCCACCAGTTTAGCGGGAGGGACGGCCGCAGATACGCAGTATTTT.

This clone has just one count. The chain couples TRBV7-2 to TRBJ1-1; D gene uncertain. The CDR3 sequence is 14 residues long. Germline V lookup: CDR1 SGHTA, CDR2 FQGNSA. Trimming took off 5 bases at V and 6 bases at J, with 16 bases between the two ends. Here the CDR3 DNA reads TGTGCCAGCAGCCCCCAACCCGGGGTGGCTGAAGCTTTCTTT. Encoded protein: CASSPQPGVAEAFF.

This clone has more than one count but fewer than ten. This chain joins TRBV7-9 and TRBJ1-5; D uncertain. This CDR3 is 12 amino acids long. The V end was cut by 1 base, the J end by 6 bases, with 4 bases between. CDR1 and CDR2 (germline): SEHNR, FQNEAQ (reference sequence). The CDR3 DNA sequence: TGTGCCAGCAGCTTAGGGGTTCAGCCCCAGCATTTT. Its translation: CASSLGVQPQHF.

This clone appeared once. The chain joins TRBV6-5 to TRBJ2-3; TRBD2 is a possible D gene (7 bases). This CDR3 region has 16 residues. V gave up 2 bases and J gave up 5 bases, with 17 bases separating them. The V gene's germline CDR1 is MNHEY and CDR2 SVGAGI. This CDR3 is CASSYVGGPSEDTQYF. For the CDR3, the DNA is TGTGCCAGCAGTTACGTCGGGGGGCCGAGTGAAGATACGCAGTATTTT.

This clone was seen more than once but under ten times. This chain uses TRBV5-1 with TRBJ2-5; 8 bases are shared with TRBD1. Germline CDR1 and CDR2: SGHRS and YFSETQ. V lost 4 bases, J lost 3 bases, and 5 bases stayed unmatched. The CDR3 runs to 14 residues. CDR3 sequence: CASSHRQGKETQYF. For the CDR3, the DNA is TGCGCCAGCAGCCATCGACAGGGGAAAGAGACCCAGTACTTC.

The gene calls are TRBV6-6 and TRBJ1-2; D gene unclear. Germline V gene data show CDR1 as MNHNY and CDR2 as SVGAGI (reference sequence). Trimming removed 6 bases at V and 5 bases at J, with 19 bases between. This CDR3 is built from 15 residues. The CDR3 reads CASRSFFSAGYGYTF. CDR3 DNA: TGTGCCAGCAGATCGTTTTTTTCCGCTGGGTATGGCTACACCTTC.

This clone is a singleton in its sample. The chain is built from TRBV11-3 and TRBJ2-7; 10 nucleotides match TRBD1. The CDR3 loop spans 16 amino acids. J gave up 3 bases and V 5 bases, and 10 bases lay outside the gene matches. From germline, CDR1 is SGHNT and CDR2 YENEEA. CDR3 in DNA: TGTGCCAGCAGCCTCTCCGGGACAGGGGTGCTCTACGAGCAGTACTTC. It translates to CASSLSGTGVLYEQYF.